This T cell receptor beta chain was sequenced for a study of T cell repertoires in cytomegalovirus infection (dated by TCRdb to about 2019). Study-level background: Because public TCR beta signatures pointed to carriage of CMV infection together with the matching HLA type, the HLA type of each donor mattered for the analysis. The paper's findings and limits, for the study overall: Cumulative frequency of public TCR beta family members discriminated carriers of CMV infection plus the relevant HLA type in this cohort and an independent approximately 370-donor cohort. The ex vivo response was dominated by HLA-C-restricted CMV-specific TCR beta clonotypes, and the single most frequent clonotype in two of eight donors was supplied by these HLA-C-restricted clonotypes.

The instrument given in TCRdb is Illumina HiSeq 1500. Starting from the raw public reads, TCRdb applied fastp trimming at Q25, assembled clones with MiXCR and retained in-frame beta chains. Duplicate CDR3 protein sequences are folded into a single record with the most common DNA and genes. In all, the sample holds approximately 250,000 distinct CDR3 sequences, and about 7% of those were seen once. The ten biggest clones cover around 6.5% of the sample. The CDR3 runs 16 residues from the cysteine to the phenylalanine. The CDR3 DNA has 48 bases and is translated from base 1. V loses 0 bases, J loses 4 bases, and the germline ends lie 17 bases apart. Based on the germline V gene (reference sequence), the CDR1 and CDR2 sequences are DFQATT and SNEGSKA. This clonotype has a handful of counts. The antigen it recognizes is unknown. No base qualities exist here, and no much larger clone lies one base off it.

This sequence originates from a human donor in good health (CMV status not recorded). Some clones in this sample may be carry-over from other donors' samples. Rearrangement joined TRBV20-1 to TRBJ2-3; a weak D assignment points to TRBD1 (6 bases agree). Sequenced sample: PBMCs. The sequence in DNA is TGCAGTGCTAGAGACCCCGTATCCAGGGGCGCAGATACGCAGTATTTT. Its coded protein is CSARDPVSRGADTQYF.